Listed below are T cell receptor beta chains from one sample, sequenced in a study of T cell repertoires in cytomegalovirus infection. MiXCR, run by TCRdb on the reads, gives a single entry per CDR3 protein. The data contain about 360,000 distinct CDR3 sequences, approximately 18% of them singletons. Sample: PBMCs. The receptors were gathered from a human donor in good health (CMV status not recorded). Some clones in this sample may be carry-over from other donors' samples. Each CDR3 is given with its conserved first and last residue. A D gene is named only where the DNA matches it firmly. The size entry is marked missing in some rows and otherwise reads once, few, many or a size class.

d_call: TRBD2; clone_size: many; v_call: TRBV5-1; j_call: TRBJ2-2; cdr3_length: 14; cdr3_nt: TGCGCCAGCGGAAGGACTAGCGGGGCGGTGGAGCTGTTTTTT; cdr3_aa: CASGRTSGAVELFF
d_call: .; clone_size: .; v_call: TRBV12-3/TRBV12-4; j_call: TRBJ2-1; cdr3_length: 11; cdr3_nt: TGTGCCAGCTCTCCTGGCGAAATCCAGTTCTTC; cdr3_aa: CASSPGEIQFF
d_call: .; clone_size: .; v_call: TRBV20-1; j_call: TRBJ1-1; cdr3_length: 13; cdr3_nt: TGCAGTGCTAGTCAGCCGGGGAATAATGAAGCTTTCTTT; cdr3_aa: CSASQPGNNEAFF
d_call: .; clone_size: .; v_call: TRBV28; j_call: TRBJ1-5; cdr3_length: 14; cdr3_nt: TGTGCCAGCAGTTCGGCAGGGGTCAATCAGCCCCAGCATTTT; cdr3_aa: CASSSAGVNQPQHF
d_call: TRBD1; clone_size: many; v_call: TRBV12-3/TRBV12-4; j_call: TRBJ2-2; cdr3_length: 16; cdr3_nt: TGTGCCAGCAGAAAGAGCGGGACAGGGGACACCGGGGAGCTGTTTTTT; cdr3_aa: CASRKSGTGDTGELFF
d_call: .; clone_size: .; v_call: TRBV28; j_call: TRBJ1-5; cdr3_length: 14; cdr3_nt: TGTGCCAGCAGTCCAGGGGTCACGAATCAGCCCCAGCATTTT; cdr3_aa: CASSPGVTNQPQHF
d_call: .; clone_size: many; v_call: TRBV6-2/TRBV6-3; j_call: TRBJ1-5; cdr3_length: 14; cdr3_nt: TGTGCCAGCAGTTACTTTAACACCGACAGTCGCCAGCATTTT; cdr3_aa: CASSYFNTDSRQHF
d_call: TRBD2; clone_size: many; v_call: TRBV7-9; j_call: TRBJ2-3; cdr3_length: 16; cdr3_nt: TGTGCCAGCAGCTTAGCGGCGGCTAGCGGGAGGGATACGCAGTATTTT; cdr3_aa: CASSLAAASGRDTQYF
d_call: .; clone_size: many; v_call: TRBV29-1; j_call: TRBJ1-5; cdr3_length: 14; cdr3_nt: TGCAGCGTCGCCGAAGGACAGACAAATCAGCCCCAGCATTTT; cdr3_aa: CSVAEGQTNQPQHF
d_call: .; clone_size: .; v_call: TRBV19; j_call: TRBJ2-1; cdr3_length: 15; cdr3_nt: TGTGCCAGTAGGGTTAGGGGCGGGCGCTACAATGAGCAGTTCTTC; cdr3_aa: CASRVRGGRYNEQFF
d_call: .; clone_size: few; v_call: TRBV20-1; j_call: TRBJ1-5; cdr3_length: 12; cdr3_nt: TGCAGTGTAGGGGGTTGGAATCAGCCCCAGCATTTT; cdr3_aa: CSVGGWNQPQHF
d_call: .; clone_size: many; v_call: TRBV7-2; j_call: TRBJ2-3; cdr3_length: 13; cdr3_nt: TGTGCCAGCAGCTTAAGTCGCGGAGATACGCAGTATTTT; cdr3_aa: CASSLSRGDTQYF
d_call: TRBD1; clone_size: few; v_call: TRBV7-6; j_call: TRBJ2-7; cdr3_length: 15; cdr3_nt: TGTGCCAGCAGCTCCAACAGGGGGAGGTCCTACGAGCAGTACTTC; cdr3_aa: CASSSNRGRSYEQYF
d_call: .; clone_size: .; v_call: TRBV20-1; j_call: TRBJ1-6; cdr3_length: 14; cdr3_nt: TGCAGTGCTAGAGAATCCGTATTTCTTTCACCCCTCCACTTT; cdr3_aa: CSARESVFLSPLHF
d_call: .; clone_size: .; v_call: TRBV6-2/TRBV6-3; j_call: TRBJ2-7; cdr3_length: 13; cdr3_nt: TGTGCCAGCAGAGAAGTCGGGTCCTACGAGCAGTACTTC; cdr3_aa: CASREVGSYEQYF
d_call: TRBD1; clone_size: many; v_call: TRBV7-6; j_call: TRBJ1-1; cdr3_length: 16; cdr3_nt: TGTGCCAGCAGCTTAGGGACAGGGGCGGTGGGCACTGAAGCTTTCTTT; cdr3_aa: CASSLGTGAVGTEAFF
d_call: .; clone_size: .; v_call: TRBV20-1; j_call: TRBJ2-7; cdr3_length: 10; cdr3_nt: TGCAGTGCTAGTCGGAACGAGCAGTACTTC; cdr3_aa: CSASRNEQYF
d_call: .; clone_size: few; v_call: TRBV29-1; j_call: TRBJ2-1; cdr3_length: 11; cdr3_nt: TGCAGCGTGGGAAGGGACAATGAGCAGTTCTTC; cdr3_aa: CSVGRDNEQFF
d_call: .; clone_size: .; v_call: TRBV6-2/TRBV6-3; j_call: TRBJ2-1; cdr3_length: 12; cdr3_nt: TGTGCCAGCAGTTACCCTGGGAATGAGCAGTTCTTC; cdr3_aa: CASSYPGNEQFF
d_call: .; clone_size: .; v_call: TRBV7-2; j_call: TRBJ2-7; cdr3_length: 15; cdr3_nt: TGTGCCAGCAGCTTAGTCGGCGCAAACCCTTACGAGCAGTACTTC; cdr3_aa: CASSLVGANPYEQYF
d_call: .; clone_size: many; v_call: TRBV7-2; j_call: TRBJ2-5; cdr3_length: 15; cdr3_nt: TGTGCCAGCAGCACGGTACGGACCCCCGCGGAGACCCAGTACTTC; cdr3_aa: CASSTVRTPAETQYF
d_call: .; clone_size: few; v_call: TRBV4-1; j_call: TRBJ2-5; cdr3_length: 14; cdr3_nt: TGCGCCAGCAGCCAAGTCGCGGAACAAGAGACCCAGTACTTC; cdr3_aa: CASSQVAEQETQYF
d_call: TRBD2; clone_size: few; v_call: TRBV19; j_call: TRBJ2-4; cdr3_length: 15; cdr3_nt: TGTGCCAGTAGTATCCCGACTAGCGGGAGGGACATTCAGTACTTC; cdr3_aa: CASSIPTSGRDIQYF
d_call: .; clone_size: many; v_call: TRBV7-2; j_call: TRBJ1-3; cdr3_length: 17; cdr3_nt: TGTGCCAGCAGTCGAGACAGCGCGCCGAACTCTGGAAACACCATATATTTT; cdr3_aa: CASSRDSAPNSGNTIYF
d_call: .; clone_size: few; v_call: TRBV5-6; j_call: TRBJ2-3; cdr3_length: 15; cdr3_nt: TGTGCCAGCAGCTTCCTGGGGGCGCAAACAGATACGCAGTATTTT; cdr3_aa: CASSFLGAQTDTQYF
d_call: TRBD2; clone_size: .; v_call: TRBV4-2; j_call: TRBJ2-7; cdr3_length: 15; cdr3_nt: TGTGCCAGCAGGCTGGATAGCGGGAACTCCTACGAGCAGTACTTC; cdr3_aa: CASRLDSGNSYEQYF
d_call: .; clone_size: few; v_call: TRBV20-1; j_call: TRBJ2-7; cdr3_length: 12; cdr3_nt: TGCAGTGCTAGTCCCAGGCCCTACGAGCAGTACTTC; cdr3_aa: CSASPRPYEQYF
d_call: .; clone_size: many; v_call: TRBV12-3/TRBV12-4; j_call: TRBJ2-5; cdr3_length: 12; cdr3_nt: TGTGCCAGCAGCCTGGCCGAAACCACCCAGTACTTC; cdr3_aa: CASSLAETTQYF
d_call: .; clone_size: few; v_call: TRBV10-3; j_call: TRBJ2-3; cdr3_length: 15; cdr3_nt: TGTGCCATCAGCGTAGGGGGGCGTCGGGCAGATACGCAGTATTTT; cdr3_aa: CAISVGGRRADTQYF
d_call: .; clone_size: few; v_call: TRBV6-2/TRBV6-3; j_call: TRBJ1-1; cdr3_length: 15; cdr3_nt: TGTGCCAGCAGTTACATCAGCCCGCTGGCGACTGAAGCTTTCTTT; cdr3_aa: CASSYISPLATEAFF
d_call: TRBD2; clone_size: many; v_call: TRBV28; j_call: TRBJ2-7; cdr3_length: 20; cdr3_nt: TGTGCCACAGAGGCAACTCCTACCCACTTCGGGACTAGGAACAACTACGAGCAGTACTTC; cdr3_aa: CATEATPTHFGTRNNYEQYF
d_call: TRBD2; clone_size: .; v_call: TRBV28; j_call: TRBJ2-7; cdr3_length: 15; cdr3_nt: TGTGCCAGCAGTGAAGAGCGGGGGTGGGCTTACGAGCAGTACTTC; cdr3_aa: CASSEERGWAYEQYF
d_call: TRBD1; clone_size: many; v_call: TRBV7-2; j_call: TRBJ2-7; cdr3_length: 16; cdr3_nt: TGTGCCAGCAGCCCTAGGGGACAGGGCCTTACCTACGAGCAGTACTTC; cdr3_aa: CASSPRGQGLTYEQYF
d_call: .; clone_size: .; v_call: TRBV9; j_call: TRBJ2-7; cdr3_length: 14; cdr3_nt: TGTGCCAGCAGCGGAAGCGGCCTCCAGAACGAGCAGTACTTC; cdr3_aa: CASSGSGLQNEQYF
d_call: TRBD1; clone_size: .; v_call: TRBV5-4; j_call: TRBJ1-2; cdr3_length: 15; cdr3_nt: TGTGCCAGCAGCTTTGGGGACAGGGAAAACTATGGCTACACCTTC; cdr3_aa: CASSFGDRENYGYTF
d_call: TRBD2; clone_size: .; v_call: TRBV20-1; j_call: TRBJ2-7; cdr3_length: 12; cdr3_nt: TGCAGTGGGCAATGGGGGGGTGGGGAGCAGTACTTC; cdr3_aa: CSGQWGGGEQYF
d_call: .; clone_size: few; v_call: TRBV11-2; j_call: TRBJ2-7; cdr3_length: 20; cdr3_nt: TGTGCCAGCAGCTATGATGCCGGGCGCGGCCGGCCCATCCTATTCTACGAGCAGTACTTC; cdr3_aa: CASSYDAGRGRPILFYEQYF
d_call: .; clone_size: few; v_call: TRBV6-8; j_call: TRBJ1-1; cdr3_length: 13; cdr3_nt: TGTGCCAGCAGCCTCGCCTGGGGCACTGAAGCTTTCTTT; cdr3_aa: CASSLAWGTEAFF
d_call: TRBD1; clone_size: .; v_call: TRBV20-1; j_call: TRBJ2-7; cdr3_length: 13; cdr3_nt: TGCAGTGCGGACAGGGGTGACACCTACGAGCAGTACTTC; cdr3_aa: CSADRGDTYEQYF
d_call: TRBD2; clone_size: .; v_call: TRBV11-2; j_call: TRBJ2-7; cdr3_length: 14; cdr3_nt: TGTGCCAGCAGCTCCGGGACTAGCGGCCTGAGGGCGTACTTC; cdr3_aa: CASSSGTSGLRAYF
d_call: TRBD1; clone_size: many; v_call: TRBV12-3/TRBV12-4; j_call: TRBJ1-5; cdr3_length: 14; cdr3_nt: TGTGCCAGCAGACCACAGGGGCAGTGGCAGCCCCAGCATTTT; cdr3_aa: CASRPQGQWQPQHF
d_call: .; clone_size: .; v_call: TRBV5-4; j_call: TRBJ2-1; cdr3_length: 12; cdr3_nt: TGTGCCAGCAGCACTGGTGGGAATGAGCAGTTCTTC; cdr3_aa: CASSTGGNEQFF
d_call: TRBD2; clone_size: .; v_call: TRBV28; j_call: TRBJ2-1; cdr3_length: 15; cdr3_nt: TGTGCCAGCACCTTTCTAGCGGGAGGGGGCCATGAGCAGTTCTTC; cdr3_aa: CASTFLAGGGHEQFF
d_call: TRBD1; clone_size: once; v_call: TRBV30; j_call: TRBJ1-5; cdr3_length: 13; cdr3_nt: TGTGCCTGGAGTGGGCAGGGGGCAAAGCCCCAGCATTTT; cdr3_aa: CAWSGQGAKPQHF
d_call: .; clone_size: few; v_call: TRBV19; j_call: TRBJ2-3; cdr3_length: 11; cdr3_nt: TGTGCCAGTAGTTTTGGGCCTATGCAGTATTTT; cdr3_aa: CASSFGPMQYF
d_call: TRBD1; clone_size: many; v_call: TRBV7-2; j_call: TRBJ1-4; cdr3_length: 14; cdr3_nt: TGTGCCAGCAGCCCCTGGACAGGAGGGGAAAAACTGTTTTTT; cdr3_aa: CASSPWTGGEKLFF
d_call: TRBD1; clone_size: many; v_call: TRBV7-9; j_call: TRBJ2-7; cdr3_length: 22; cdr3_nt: TGTGCCAGCAGCTTAGTCACCCGCTCCGGGACAGGGTACGACCACCTCTACTACGAGCAGTACTTC; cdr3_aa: CASSLVTRSGTGYDHLYYEQYF
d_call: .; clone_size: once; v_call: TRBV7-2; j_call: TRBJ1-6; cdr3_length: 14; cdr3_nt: TGTGCCAGCAGCTTCCAGGTCGATAATTCACCCCTCCACTTT; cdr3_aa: CASSFQVDNSPLHF
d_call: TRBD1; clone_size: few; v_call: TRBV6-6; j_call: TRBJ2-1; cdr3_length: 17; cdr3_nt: TGTGCCAGCACCCACCGCAACCGGGACAGGGAGGTTTATGAGCAGTTCTTC; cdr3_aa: CASTHRNRDREVYEQFF
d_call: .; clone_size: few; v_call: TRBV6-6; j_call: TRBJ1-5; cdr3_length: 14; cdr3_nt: TGTGCCAGCAGTTACTTCGCTAGCAATCAGCCCCAGCATTTT; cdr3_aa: CASSYFASNQPQHF
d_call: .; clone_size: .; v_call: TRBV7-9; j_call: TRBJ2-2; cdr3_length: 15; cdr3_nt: TGTGCCAGCAGTCCAGGGAAGACGGACACCGGGGAGCTGTTTTTT; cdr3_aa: CASSPGKTDTGELFF